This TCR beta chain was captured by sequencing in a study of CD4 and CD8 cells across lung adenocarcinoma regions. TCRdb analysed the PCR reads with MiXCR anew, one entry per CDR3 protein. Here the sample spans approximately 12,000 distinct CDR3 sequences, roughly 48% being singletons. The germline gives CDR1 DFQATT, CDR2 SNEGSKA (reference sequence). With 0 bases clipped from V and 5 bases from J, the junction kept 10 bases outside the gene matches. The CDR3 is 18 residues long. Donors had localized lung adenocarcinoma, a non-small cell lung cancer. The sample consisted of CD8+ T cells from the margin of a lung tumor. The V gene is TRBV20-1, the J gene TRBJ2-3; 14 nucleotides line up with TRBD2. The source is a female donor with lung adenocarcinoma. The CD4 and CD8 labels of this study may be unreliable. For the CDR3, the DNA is TGCAGTGCTAGAGATCAAGGGACTAGCGGGGGAAGTCTAGATACGCAGTATTTT. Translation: CSARDQGTSGGSLDTQYF.